This record concerns one TCR beta chain sequence. Antigen specificity is unknown. This specimen belongs to a study of blood T cells in healthy people across ages. Study observations and caveats: Long-lived donors exceeded aged donors in naive CD4+ cells and diversity. Observed TCR beta diversity per million T cells went down as age went up. This fall followed a roughly linear course with age. Using unsorted PBMCs precluded a conclusive naive versus antigen-experienced comparison.

A second roughly 6 to 11 cycle PCR used barcoded and J-beta primers. MiXCR, run by TCRdb on the 5' RACE reads, gives a single entry per CDR3 protein. The table includes about 1.5 million distinct CDR3 sequences, roughly 43% detected once. Trimming took off 1 base at V and 0 bases at J, with 10 bases between the two ends. The length of the CDR3 is 16 residues. Germline V gives CDR1 KGHSY, CDR2 FQNENV. This sequence was found in a woman aged 18-30 years in good health. The sequenced sample was blood. This sequence joins TRBV16 and TRBJ2-1; D is unclear. CDR3 nucleotides: TGTGCCAGCAGCCAATTTTACAGCAGCTCCTACAATGAGCAGTTCTTC. Amino acids: CASSQFYSSSYNEQFF.